What follows are 11 T cell receptor beta chains derived from one specimen sequenced in a study of beta chain features in type 1 diabetes. The entirety of the isolated RNA underwent reverse transcription, so expressed TCRB transcripts were sequenced. Generated by immunoSEQ multiplex PCR, the TCRdb table keeps only in-frame clones and is missing some. The sample consists of nearly 700,000 clones, about an eighth of them appearing once. These receptors have no known antigen. General study findings and limits: For Type 1 diabetes patients, all four CD4+ subsets carried TCRB CDR3s that were moderately but significantly shorter.

The sample comprised naive CD4+ T cells from blood. These receptors all stem from a young man with type 1 diabetes.

Only a few counts were recorded for this clone. The chain employs TRBV10-3 and TRBJ2-7; D remains ambiguous. The CDR3 length is 13 residues. Looked up from germline, CDR1 is ENHRY and CDR2 is SYGVKD. The V end lost 3 bases, the J end lost 0 bases, and 6 bases lay between the germline ends. CDR3 region: CAISESISYEQYF. CDR3 DNA: TGTGCCATCAGTGAATCGATCTCCTACGAGCAGTACTTC.

In this sample, this clone turned up a few times. This rearrangement joins TRBV6-5 to TRBJ1-5; 7 nucleotides align to TRBD1. This CDR3 is 13 amino acids long. Trimming removed 5 bases from V and 9 bases from J; junction bases left unmatched: 7. Germline assignment: CDR1 MNHEY and CDR2 SVGAGI. The CDR3 loop reads CASSQDRLRPQHF. The CDR3 nucleotides read TGTGCCAGCAGTCAGGACAGGCTTCGGCCCCAGCATTTT.

J is TRBJ1-5 and V is TRBV7-2; 10 bases line up with TRBD1. Germline V CDR1 and CDR2: SGHTA, FQGNSA. Trimming removed 5 bases from V and 6 bases from J; junction bases left unmatched: 7. The CDR3 is made up of 15 amino acids. DNA for the CDR3: TGTGCCAGCAGCACCGTGGACAGGGGGGGTCAGCCCCAGCATTTT. The encoded protein is CASSTVDRGGQPQHF.

The CDR3 loop is CASGLAGADEQFF. CDR3 bases: TGTGCCAGTGGACTAGCGGGGGCGGATGAGCAGTTCTTC. The chain has TRBV10-3 and TRBJ2-1; 13 nucleotides agree with TRBD2. V shed 10 bases and J 8 bases; nucleotides not matched to a gene: 5. The CDR3 contains 13 residues. Germline CDR1 is ENHRY and CDR2 is SYGVKD.

The chain employs TRBV10-3 and TRBJ1-1; D is undetermined. V shed 4 bases and J shed 5 bases, with 14 bases lying between them. CDR3 length equals 14 residues. Germline values: CDR1 ENHRY, CDR2 SYGVKD. CDR3 sequence: CAISASQAGTEAFF. The CDR3 nucleotides are TGTGCCATCAGTGCGAGCCAAGCGGGGACTGAAGCTTTCTTT.

This clone came up a few times. The J gene is TRBJ1-2, the V gene TRBV13; TRBD1 might be the D (6 bases). The length of the CDR3 is 14 residues. The germline gives CDR1 PRHDT, CDR2 FYEKMQ (reference sequence). V was pared by 2 bases and J by 0 bases, with 7 bases between. CDR3 amino acids: CASSLRTANYGYTF. CDR3 bases: TGTGCCAGCAGCTTACGGACAGCTAACTATGGCTACACCTTC.

This clone showed up just a few times. V usage is TRBV13 and J usage is TRBJ2-1; 8 bases are a match to TRBD1. This CDR3 is 13 amino acids long. Germline lookup yields CDR1 PRHDT and CDR2 FYEKMQ (reference sequence). Trimming removed 5 bases from V and 9 bases from J; junction bases left unmatched: 6. CDR3 loop: CASSTQQGGEQFF. The DNA of the CDR3 is TGTGCCAGCAGCACCCAACAGGGGGGTGAGCAGTTCTTC. The complete variable domain, with remaining parts taken from reference TRBV13 and TRBJ2-1, reads AAGVIQSPRHLIKEKRETATLKCYPIPRHDTVYWYQQGPGQDPQFLISFYEKMQSDKGSIPDRFSAQQFSDYHSELNMSSLELGDSALYFCASSTQQGGEQFFGPGTRLTVL.

This clone was seen a few times. V usage is TRBV2 and J usage is TRBJ2-1, with D perhaps given as TRBD1 or TRBD2 (5 bases each). Germline-derived CDR1 and CDR2 are SNHLY and FYNNEI. The CDR3 has 12 residues. The ends were cut back, 6 bases at V and 6 bases at J, with 9 bases in the middle. As DNA, the CDR3 is TGTGCCAGCAGGGGGGACCCCAATGAGCAGTTCTTC. It specifies CASRGDPNEQFF.

This clone has just a few counts. The rearrangement joins TRBV15 to TRBJ1-2; D gene ambiguous. Germline CDR1 and CDR2: LNHNV and YYDKDF (reference sequence). With 1 base removed from V and 1 base from J, the gap between germline ends came to 10 bases. CDR3 length: 15 residues. CDR3 amino acids: CATSRGGGSNYGYTF. The CDR3 bases are TGTGCCACCAGCAGAGGAGGTGGCAGTAACTATGGCTACACCTTC.

This chain joins TRBV25-1 and TRBJ1-2, with D unclear. This CDR3 is 14 amino acids long. V was pared by 5 bases and J by 2 bases, with 12 bases between. Germline CDR1 is MGHDK and CDR2 is SYGVNS. CDR3 sequence: CASSRIDVNYGYTF. The CDR3 region has the DNA TGTGCCAGCAGTCGCATCGACGTGAACTATGGCTACACCTTC.

This clone was detected a few times. This chain links TRBV5-4 with TRBJ1-4; D remains ambiguous. V dropped 2 bases and J dropped 8 bases, with 7 bases sitting between them. There are 12 residues in the CDR3. The germline V gene encodes CDR1 SGHNT and CDR2 YYREEE (reference sequence). The CDR3 bases are TGTGCCAGCAGCTTAGGGAACGAAAAACTGTTTTTT. As protein: CASSLGNEKLFF.